This T cell receptor (beta chain) was documented in a study of cytomegalovirus exposure and HLA in healthy donors. The wider study: In an earlier analysis, around 100 million unique TCR beta sequences were found from some 200 million T cells. General study findings and limits: In a later analysis, TCR association rates varied by HLA locus: DRB1 most, HLA-C fewest. The dataset shows that most TCR sequences were rare, while some public TCRs occurred in many donors. Common viral pathogens were later found to be apparently linked to several of the most significant clusters.

It was with 60 Vbeta and 13 Jbeta primers that the PCR ran. TCRdb's table, derived via immunoSEQ multiplex PCR, lists solely in-frame clones and lacks some. The sample has fewer than 250,000 clones; roughly 88% are singletons. V was clipped by 5 bases and J by 6 bases; unmatched bases: 4. The CDR3 totals 13 residues. CDR1 MNHNS and CDR2 SASEGT come from the germline V gene. This clone showed up just a few times. Its antigen is not known. The sample was PBMCs. The rearrangement uses TRBV6-1 and TRBJ1-1; TRBD1 agrees at 9 bases. The TCR comes from a boy under 10 years old in good health and CMV-seronegative. The CDR3 protein is CASSIQGAAEAFF. The CDR3 bases are TGTGCCAGCAGTATACAGGGGGCGGCTGAAGCTTTCTTT.